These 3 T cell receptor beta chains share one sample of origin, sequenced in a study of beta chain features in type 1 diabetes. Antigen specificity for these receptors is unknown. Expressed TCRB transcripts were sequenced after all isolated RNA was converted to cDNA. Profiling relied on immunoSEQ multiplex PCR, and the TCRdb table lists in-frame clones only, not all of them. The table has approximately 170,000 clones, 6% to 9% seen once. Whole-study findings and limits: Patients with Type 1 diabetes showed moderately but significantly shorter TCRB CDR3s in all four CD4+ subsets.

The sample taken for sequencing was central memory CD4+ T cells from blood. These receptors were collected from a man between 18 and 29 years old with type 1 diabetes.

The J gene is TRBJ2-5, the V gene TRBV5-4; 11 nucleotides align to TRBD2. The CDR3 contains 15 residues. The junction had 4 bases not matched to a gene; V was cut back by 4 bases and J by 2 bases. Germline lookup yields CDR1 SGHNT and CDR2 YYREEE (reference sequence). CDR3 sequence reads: CASSQPSGGQETQYF. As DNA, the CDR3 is TGTGCCAGCAGCCAACCTAGCGGGGGGCAAGAGACCCAGTACTTC.

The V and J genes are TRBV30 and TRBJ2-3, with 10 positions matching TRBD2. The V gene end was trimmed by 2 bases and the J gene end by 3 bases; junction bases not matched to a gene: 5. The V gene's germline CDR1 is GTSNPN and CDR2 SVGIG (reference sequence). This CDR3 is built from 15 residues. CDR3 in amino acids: CAWSKRGGDTDTQYF. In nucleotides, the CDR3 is TGTGCCTGGAGTAAGCGGGGGGGGGATACAGATACGCAGTATTTT.

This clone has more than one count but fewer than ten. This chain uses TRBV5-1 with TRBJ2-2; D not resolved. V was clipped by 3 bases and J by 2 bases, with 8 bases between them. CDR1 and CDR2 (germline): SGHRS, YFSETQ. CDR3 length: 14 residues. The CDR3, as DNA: TGCGCCAGCAGCTCGACTCTAAACACCGGGGAGCTGTTTTTT. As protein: CASSSTLNTGELFF.